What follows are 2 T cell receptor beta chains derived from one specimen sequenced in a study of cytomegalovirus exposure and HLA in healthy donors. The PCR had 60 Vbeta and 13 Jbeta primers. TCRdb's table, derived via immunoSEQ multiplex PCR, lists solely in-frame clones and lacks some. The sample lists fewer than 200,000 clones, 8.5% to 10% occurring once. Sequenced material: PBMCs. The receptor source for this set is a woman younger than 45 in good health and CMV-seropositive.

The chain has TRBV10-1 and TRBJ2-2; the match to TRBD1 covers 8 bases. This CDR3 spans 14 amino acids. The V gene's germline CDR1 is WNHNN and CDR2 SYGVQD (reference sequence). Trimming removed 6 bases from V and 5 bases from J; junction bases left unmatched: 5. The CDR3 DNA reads TGCGCCAGCAGCGGGACAGGCGGGACCGGGGAGCTGTTTTTT. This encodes CASSGTGGTGELFF.

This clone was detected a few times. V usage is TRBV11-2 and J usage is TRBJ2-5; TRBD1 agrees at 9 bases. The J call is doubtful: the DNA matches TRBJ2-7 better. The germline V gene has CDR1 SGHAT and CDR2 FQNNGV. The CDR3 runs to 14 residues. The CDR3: CASSPGQGVYEQYF. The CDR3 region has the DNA TGTGCCAGCAGCCCGGGACAGGGTGTCTACGAGCAGTACTTC.